This TCR beta chain was captured in a study of control samples from healthy donors and cancer patients. Germline lookup yields CDR1 SEHNR and CDR2 FQNEAQ (reference sequence). V was pared by 5 bases and J by 2 bases, with 17 bases between. The CDR3 is 16 amino acids. TCRdb's table, derived via immunoSEQ multiplex PCR, lists solely in-frame clones and lacks some. Here the sample spans about 44,000 clones, roughly three quarters being singletons. The TCR originated in a male donor with melanoma. The genes are TRBV7-9 and TRBJ2-3; perhaps TRBD2 as D (5 bases). Sample: formalin-fixed, paraffin-embedded tissue. DNA of the CDR3: TGTGCCAGCAGCCTAGAGGGCGGCAGGTACACAGATACGCAGTATTTT. Translated, it gives CASSLEGGRYTDTQYF.